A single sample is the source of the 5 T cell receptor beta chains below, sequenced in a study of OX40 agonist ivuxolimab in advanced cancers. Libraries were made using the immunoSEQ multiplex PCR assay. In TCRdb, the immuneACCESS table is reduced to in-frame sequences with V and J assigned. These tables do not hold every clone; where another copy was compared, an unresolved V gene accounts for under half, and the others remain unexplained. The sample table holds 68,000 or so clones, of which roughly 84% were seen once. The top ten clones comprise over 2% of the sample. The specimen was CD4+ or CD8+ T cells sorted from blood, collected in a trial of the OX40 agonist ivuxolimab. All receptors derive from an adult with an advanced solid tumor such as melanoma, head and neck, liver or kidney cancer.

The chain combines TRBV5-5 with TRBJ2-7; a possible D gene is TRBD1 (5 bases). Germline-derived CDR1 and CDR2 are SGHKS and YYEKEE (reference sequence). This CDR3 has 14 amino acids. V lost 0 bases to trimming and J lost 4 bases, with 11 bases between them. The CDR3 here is CASSLGWQGYEQYF. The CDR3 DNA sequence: TGTGCCAGCAGCTTGGGCTGGCAGGGATACGAGCAGTACTTC.

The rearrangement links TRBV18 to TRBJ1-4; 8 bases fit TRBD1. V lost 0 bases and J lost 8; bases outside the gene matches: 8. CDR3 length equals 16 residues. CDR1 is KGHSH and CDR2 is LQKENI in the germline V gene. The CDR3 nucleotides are TGTGCCAGCTCACCACCTACAGGGGGAAAGGGCGAAAAACTGTTTTTT. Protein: CASSPPTGGKGEKLFF.

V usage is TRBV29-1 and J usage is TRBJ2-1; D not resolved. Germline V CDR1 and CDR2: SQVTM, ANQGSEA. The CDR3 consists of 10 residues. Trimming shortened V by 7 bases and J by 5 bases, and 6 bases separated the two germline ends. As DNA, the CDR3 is TGCAGCGCTACTAACAATGAGCAGTTCTTC. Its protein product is CSATNNEQFF.

The CDR3 reads CATSRDISDKPYGYTF. The CDR3 DNA follows: TGTGCCACCAGCAGAGATATTTCGGACAAGCCCTATGGCTACACCTTC. V gene TRBV15 combines with J gene TRBJ1-2, with D maybe TRBD1 (5 bases). The V end lost 0 bases, the J end lost 4 bases, and 15 bases lay between the germline ends. The CDR3 covers 16 residues. The germline V gene encodes CDR1 LNHNV and CDR2 YYDKDF (reference sequence).

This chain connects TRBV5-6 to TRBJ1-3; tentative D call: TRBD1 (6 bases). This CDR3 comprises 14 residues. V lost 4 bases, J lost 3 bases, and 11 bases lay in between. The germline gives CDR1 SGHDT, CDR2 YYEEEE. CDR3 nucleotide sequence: TGTGCCAGCAGCCCCGGGACACTTGGAAACACCATATATTTT. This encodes CASSPGTLGNTIYF.